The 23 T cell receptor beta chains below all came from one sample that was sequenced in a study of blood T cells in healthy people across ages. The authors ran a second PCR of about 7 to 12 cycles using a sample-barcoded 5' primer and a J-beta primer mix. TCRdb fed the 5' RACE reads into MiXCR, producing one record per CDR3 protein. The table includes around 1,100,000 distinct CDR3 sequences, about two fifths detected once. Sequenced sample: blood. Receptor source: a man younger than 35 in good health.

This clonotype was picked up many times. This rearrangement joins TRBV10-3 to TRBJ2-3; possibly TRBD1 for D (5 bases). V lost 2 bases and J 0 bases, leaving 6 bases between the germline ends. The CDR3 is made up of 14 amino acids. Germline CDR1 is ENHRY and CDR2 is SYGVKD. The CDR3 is CAISEGASTDTQYF. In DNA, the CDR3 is TGTGCCATCAGTGAGGGGGCTAGCACAGATACGCAGTATTTT.

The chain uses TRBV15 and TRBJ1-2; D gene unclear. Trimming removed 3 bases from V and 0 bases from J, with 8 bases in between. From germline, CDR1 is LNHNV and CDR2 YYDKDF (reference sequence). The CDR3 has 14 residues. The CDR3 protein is CATSRGFANYGYTF. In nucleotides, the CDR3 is TGTGCCACCAGCAGGGGTTTTGCTAACTATGGCTACACCTTC.

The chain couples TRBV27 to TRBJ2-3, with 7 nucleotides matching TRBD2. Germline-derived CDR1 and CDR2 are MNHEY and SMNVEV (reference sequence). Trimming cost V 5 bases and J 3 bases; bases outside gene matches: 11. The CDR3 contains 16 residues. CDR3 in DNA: TGTGCCAGCAGTAAGCCGGGACTACCAACAACAGATACGCAGTATTTT. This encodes CASSKPGLPTTDTQYF.

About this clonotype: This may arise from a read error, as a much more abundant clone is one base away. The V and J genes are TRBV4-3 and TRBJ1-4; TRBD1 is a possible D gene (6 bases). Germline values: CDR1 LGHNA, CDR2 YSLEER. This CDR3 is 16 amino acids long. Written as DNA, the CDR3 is TGCGCCAGCAGCCAGGGCGACAGGCCCCCTACCGAAATACTGTTTTTT. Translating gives CASSQGDRPPTEILFF.

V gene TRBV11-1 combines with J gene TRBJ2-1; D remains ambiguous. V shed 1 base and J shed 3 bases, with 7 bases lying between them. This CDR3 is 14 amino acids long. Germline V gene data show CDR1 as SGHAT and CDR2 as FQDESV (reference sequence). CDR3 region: CASSLEASYNEQFF. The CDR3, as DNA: TGTGCCAGCAGCTTAGAGGCGAGCTACAATGAGCAGTTCTTC.

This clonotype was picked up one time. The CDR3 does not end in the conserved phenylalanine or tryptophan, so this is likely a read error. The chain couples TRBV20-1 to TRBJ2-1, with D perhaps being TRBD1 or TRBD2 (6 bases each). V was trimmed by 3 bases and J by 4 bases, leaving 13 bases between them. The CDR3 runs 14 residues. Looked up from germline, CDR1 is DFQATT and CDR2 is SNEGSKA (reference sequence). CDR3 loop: CSASRGPGYNEQFL. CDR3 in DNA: TGCAGTGCTAGTCGGGGGCCGGGATACAATGAGCAGTTCTTA.

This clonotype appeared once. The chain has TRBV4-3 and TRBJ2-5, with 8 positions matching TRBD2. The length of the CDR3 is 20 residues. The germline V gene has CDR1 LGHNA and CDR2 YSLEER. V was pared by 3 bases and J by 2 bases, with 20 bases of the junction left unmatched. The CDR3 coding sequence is TGCGCCAGCAGCCACTCTCGAAGGGGCGGGGGGCGCCTCGATCAAGAGACCCAGTACTTC. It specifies CASSHSRRGGGRLDQETQYF.

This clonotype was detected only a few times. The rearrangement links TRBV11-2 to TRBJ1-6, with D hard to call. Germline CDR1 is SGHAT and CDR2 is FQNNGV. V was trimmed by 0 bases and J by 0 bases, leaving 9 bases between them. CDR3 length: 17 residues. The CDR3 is CASSLESGSSYNSPLHF. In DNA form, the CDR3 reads TGTGCCAGCAGCTTAGAATCAGGAAGCTCCTATAATTCACCCCTCCACTTT.

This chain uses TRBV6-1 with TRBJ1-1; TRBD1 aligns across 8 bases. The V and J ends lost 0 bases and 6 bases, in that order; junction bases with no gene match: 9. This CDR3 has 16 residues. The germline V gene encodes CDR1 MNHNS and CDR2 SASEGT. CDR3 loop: CASSEATTGDGAEAFF. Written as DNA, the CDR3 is TGTGCCAGCAGTGAAGCCACGACAGGGGATGGGGCTGAAGCTTTCTTT.

CDR3 protein: CASSQVPSTTGNSPLHF. The DNA of the CDR3 is TGTGCCAGCAGCCAAGTCCCATCAACCACAGGGAATTCACCCCTCCACTTT. The genes are TRBV3-1 and TRBJ1-6, with D possibly TRBD1 on 6 matching bases. There are 17 residues in the CDR3. Trimming took 1 base from V and 7 from J, leaving 17 bases between them. Germline values: CDR1 LGHDT, CDR2 YNNKEL (reference sequence).

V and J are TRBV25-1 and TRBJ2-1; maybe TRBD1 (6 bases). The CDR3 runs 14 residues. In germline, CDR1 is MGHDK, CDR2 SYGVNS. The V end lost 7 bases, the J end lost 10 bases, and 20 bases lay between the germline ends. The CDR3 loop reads CASTITGLSYEQFF. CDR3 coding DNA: TGTGCCAGCACGATAACAGGGCTTTCCTACGAGCAGTTCTTC.

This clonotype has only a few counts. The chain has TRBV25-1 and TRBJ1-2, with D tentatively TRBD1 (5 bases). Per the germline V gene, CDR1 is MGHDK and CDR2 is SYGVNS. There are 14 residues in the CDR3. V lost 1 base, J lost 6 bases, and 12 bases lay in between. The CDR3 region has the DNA TGTGCCAGCAGTGAATGGGGCAGCCCCAATGGCTACACCTTC. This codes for CASSEWGSPNGYTF.

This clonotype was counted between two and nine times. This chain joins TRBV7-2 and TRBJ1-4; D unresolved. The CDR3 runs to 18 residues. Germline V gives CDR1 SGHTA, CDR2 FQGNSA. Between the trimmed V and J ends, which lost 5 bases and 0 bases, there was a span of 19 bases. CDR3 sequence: CASSPNSLTFATNEKLFF. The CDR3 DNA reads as TGTGCCAGCAGCCCAAACAGCTTAACATTTGCAACTAATGAAAAACTGTTTTTT.

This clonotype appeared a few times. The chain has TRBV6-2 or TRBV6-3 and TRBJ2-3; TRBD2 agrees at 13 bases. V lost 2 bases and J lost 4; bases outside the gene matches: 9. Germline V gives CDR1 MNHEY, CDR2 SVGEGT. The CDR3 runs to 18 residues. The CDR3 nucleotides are TGTGCCAGCAGTTACGCCGGCCCCGGGACTAGCGGGGCAGATACGCAGTATTTT. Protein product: CASSYAGPGTSGADTQYF.

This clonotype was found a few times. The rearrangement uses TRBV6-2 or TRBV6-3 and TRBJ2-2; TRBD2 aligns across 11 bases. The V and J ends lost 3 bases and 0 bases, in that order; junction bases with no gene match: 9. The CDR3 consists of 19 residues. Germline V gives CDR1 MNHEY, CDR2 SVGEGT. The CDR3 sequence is CASSYLVTSGGPNTGELFF. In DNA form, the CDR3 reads TGTGCCAGCAGTTATCTCGTAACTAGCGGGGGCCCGAACACCGGGGAGCTGTTTTTT.

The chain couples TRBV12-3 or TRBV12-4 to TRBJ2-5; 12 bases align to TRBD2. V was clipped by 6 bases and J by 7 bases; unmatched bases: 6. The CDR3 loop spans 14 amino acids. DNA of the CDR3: TGTGCCAGCAGCTCCGGGACTAGCGGGTGGACCCAGTACTTC. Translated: CASSSGTSGWTQYF.

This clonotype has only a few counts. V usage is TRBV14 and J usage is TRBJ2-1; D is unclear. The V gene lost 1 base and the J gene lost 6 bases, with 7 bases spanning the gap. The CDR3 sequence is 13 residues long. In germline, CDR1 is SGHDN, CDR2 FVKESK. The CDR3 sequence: CASSQGISNEQFF. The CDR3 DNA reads TGTGCCAGCAGCCAAGGAATCAGCAATGAGCAGTTCTTC.

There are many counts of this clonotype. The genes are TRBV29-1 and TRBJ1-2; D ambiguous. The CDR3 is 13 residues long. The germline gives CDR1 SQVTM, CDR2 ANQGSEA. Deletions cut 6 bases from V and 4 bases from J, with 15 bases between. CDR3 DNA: TGCAGCGTCCCTGTTCGGGAGCCCTATGGCTACACCTTC. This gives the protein CSVPVREPYGYTF.

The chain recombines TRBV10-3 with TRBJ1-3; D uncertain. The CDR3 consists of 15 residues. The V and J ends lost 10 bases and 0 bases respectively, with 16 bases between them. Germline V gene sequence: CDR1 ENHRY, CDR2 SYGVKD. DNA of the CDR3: TGTGCCACACACCAGGTGGAGCACTCTGGAAACACCATATATTTT. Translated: CATHQVEHSGNTIYF.

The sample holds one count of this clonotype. CDR3 sequence reads: CASSRKRAPYEQYF. The DNA for the CDR3 is TGTGCCAGCAGTCGGAAAAGGGCCCCCTACGAGCAGTACTTC. This rearrangement joins TRBV12-3 or TRBV12-4 to TRBJ2-4; no firm D call. The end of the DNA aligns better with TRBJ2-7, so the J call may be wrong. CDR3 length: 14 amino acids.

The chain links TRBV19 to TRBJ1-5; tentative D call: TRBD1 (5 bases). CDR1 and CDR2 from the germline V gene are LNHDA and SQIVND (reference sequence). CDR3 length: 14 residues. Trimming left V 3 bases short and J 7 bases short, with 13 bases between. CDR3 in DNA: TGTGCCAGTAGTATTTATTGGGGGGAGCAGCCCCAGCATTTT. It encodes CASSIYWGEQPQHF.

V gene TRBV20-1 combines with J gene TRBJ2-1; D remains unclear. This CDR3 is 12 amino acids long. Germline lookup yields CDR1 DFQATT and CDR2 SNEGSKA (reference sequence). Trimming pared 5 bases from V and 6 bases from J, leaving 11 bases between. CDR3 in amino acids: CSAVRVSNEQFF. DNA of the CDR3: TGCAGTGCTGTGCGAGTCAGCAATGAGCAGTTCTTC.

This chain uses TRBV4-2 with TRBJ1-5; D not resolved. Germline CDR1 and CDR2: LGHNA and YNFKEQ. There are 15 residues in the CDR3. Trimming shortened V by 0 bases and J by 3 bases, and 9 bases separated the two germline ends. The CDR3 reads CASSQDGSINQPQHF. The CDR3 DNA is TGTGCCAGCAGCCAAGACGGGTCTATCAATCAGCCCCAGCATTTT.